This T cell receptor beta chain emerged from a study of T cells after yellow fever vaccination. Study-wide results and caveats: A weaker but faster secondary response was observed, peaking on day 5 versus 15.

TCRdb reprocessed the 5' RACE reads with MiXCR, giving one entry per CDR3 protein. The data show approximately 180,000 distinct CDR3 sequences, approximately 6.2% seen once. The table lists this clonotype with a count of one. The antigen is unknown. A much bigger clone sits one base away, suggesting this may be a read error. The source of this sequence is a man between 18 and 35 years old who received the YFV17D yellow fever vaccine. Sequences were derived from CD4+ T cells sorted from PBMCs, sampled on the day of the first yellow fever vaccination.

CDR3 sequence: CASRPNYRSWSTQYF. The CDR3 region has the DNA TGTGCCAGCAGGCCGAACTACAGGAGCTGGAGTACGCAGTATTTT. J is TRBJ2-3 and V is TRBV12-3 or TRBV12-4, with D possibly being TRBD1 (5 bases). CDR3 length: 15 residues. The V and J ends lost 6 bases and 8 bases respectively, with 21 bases between them.